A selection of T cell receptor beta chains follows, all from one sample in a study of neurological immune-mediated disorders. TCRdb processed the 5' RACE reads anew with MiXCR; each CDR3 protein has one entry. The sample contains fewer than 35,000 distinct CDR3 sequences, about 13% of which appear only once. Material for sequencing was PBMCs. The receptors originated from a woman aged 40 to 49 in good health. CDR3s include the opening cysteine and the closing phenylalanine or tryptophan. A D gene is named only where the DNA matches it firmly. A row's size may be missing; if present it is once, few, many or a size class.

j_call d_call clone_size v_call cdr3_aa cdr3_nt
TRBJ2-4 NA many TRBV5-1 CASSLSGPPGYVFQYF TGCGCCAGCAGCCTCAGCGGGCCCCCCGGGTATGTCTTTCAGTACTTC
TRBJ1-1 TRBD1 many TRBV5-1 CASSGQGAGTEAFF TGCGCCAGCAGCGGACAGGGGGCCGGGACTGAAGCTTTCTTT
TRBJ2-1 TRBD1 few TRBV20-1 CSTTGTGVDGEQFF TGCAGTACAACCGGGACAGGGGTAGACGGTGAGCAGTTCTTC
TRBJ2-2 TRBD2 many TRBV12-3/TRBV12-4 CASSHGLAGLDTGELFF TGTGCCAGCAGCCACGGACTAGCGGGATTGGACACCGGGGAGCTGTTTTTT
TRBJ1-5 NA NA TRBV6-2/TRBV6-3 CASSLHRVGQPQHF TGTGCCAGCAGTTTACACAGGGTTGGACAGCCCCAGCATTTT
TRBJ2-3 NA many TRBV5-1 CASSGEGTSTDTQYF TGCGCCAGCAGCGGGGAAGGGACTAGCACAGATACGCAGTATTTT
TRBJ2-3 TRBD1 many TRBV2 CASSEALGTGDTQYF TGTGCCAGCAGTGAAGCGTTGGGGACAGGGGATACGCAGTATTTT
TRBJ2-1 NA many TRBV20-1 CSARKENEQFF TGCAGTGCTCGGAAAGAGAATGAGCAGTTCTTC
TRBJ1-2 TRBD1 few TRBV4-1 CASSQEGQASYGYTF TGCGCCAGCAGCCAAGAGGGACAGGCTAGCTATGGCTACACCTTC
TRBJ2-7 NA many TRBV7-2 CASSQGGGASYEQYF TGTGCCAGCAGCCAAGGTGGCGGGGCTTCCTACGAGCAGTACTTC
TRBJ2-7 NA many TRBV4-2 CASSQVYMGGNYEQYF TGTGCCAGCAGCCAAGTTTATATGGGGGGAAATTACGAGCAGTACTTC
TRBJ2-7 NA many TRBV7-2 CASSLGPSSYEQYF TGTGCCAGCAGCTTAGGTCCCAGCTCCTACGAGCAGTACTTC
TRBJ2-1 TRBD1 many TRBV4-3 CASNPGQNYNEQFF TGCGCCAGCAACCCGGGACAGAACTACAATGAGCAGTTCTTC
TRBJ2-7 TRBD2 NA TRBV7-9 CASSLTSGGHKDEQYF TGTGCCAGCAGTCTCACTAGCGGGGGCCATAAGGACGAGCAGTACTTC
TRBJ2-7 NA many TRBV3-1 CASSQARGGEQYF TGTGCCAGCAGCCAAGCCAGGGGTGGCGAGCAGTACTTC
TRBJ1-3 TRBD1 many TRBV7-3 CASSFGQGGSTIYF TGTGCCAGCAGCTTTGGACAGGGCGGAAGCACCATATATTTT
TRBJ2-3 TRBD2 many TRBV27 CASSGGGPSHTQYF TGTGCCAGCAGTGGGGGGGGACCGTCGCATACGCAGTATTTT
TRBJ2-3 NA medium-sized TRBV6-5 CASSLDGRLTDTQYF TGTGCCAGCAGCTTAGACGGGAGACTCACAGATACGCAGTATTTT
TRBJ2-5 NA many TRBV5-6 CASSLLWQAGETQYF TGTGCCAGCAGCTTGTTGTGGCAGGCCGGGGAGACCCAGTACTTC
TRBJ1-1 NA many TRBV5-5 CASSLGSYTEAFF TGTGCCAGCAGCTTGGGCAGCTACACTGAAGCTTTCTTT
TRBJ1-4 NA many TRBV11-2 CASSFHRDNNEKLFF TGTGCCAGCAGCTTCCACCGGGATAACAATGAAAAACTGTTTTTT
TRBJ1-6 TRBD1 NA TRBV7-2 CASSSPGQISSYNSPLHF TGTGCCAGCAGCTCCCCGGGACAGATAAGCTCCTATAATTCACCCCTCCACTTT
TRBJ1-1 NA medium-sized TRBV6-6 CASSYSVGATEAFF TGTGCCAGCAGTTACTCGGTTGGGGCCACTGAAGCTTTCTTT
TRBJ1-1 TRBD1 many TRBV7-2 CASSQAGQGGHVNTEAFF TGTGCCAGCAGCCAAGCGGGACAGGGAGGGCATGTGAACACTGAAGCTTTCTTT
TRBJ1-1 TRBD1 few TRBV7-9 CASSERDSMNTEAFF TGTGCCAGCAGCGAGCGGGACAGTATGAACACTGAAGCTTTCTTT
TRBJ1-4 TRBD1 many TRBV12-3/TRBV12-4 CASSFRDREKLFF TGTGCCAGCAGTTTTAGGGACAGAGAAAAACTGTTTTTT
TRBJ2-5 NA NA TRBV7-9 CASSDMTNGETQYF TGTGCCAGCAGCGACATGACAAACGGAGAGACACAGTACTTC
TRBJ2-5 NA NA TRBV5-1 CASSTRGCETQYF TGCGCCAGCAGTACTCGGGGCTGTGAGACCCAGTACTTC
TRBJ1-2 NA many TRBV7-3 CASSPGGPGYTF TGTGCCAGCAGCCCCGGAGGGCCTGGCTACACCTTC
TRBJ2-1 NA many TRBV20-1 CSARETQGLNFYNEQFF TGCAGTGCTAGAGAGACGCAGGGACTTAATTTCTACAATGAGCAGTTCTTC
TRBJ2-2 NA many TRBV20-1 CSARGGASNTGELFF TGCAGTGCTAGGGGGGGAGCTTCTAACACCGGGGAGCTGTTTTTT
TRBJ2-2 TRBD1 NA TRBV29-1 CSIRQGTGTGELFF TGCAGCATTCGACAGGGGACGGGGACCGGGGAGCTGTTTTTT
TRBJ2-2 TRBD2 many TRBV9 CASSLLAGGGTGELFF TGTGCCAGCAGCTTGTTAGCGGGAGGAGGGACCGGGGAGCTGTTTTTT
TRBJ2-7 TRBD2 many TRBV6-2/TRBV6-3 CASIFGRLAARNEQYF TGTGCCAGCATCTTCGGGAGGCTAGCGGCGCGCAACGAGCAGTACTTC
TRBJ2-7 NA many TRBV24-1 CATRGQRGAHEQYF TGTGCCACCAGAGGACAGAGAGGAGCCCACGAGCAGTACTTC
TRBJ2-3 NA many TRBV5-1 CASFNRALGDTQYF TGCGCCAGCTTTAACAGAGCACTAGGTGATACGCAGTATTTT
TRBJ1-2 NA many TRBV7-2 CASSLAYPGYGYTF TGTGCCAGCAGCTTGGCATATCCGGGCTATGGCTACACCTTC
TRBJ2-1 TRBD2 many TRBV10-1 CASSGGSGRSDYNEQFF TGCGCCAGCAGTGGGGGTAGCGGGAGGTCCGACTACAATGAGCAGTTCTTC
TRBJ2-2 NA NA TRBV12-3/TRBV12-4 CASSPRTASGELFF TGTGCCAGCAGTCCTCGGACAGCGTCCGGGGAGCTGTTTTTT
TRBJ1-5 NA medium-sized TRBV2 CASSKTRSQHF TGTGCCAGCAGTAAGACTCGGTCCCAGCATTTT
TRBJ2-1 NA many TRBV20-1 CSVGASGMRQFF TGCAGTGTAGGGGCTTCAGGAATGAGGCAGTTCTTC
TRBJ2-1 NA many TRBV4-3 CASSQEYQPIGDYRPQFF TGCGCCAGCAGCCAAGAATACCAACCCATAGGGGATTACAGGCCGCAGTTCTTC
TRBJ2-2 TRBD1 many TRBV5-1 CASSAGQVENTGELFF TGCGCCAGCAGCGCGGGACAGGTGGAAAACACCGGGGAGCTGTTTTTT
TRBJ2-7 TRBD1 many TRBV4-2 CASSQNRGEQYF TGTGCCAGCAGCCAGAACAGGGGCGAGCAGTACTTC
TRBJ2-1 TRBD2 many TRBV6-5 CASSSTSGRASILFEQFF TGTGCCAGCAGCTCCACTAGCGGGAGGGCCAGTATTCTCTTTGAGCAGTTCTTC
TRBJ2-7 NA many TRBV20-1 CSARRRETSSDYEQYF TGCAGTGCTAGAAGAAGAGAGACATCTTCAGACTACGAGCAGTACTTC
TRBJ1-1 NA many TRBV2 CASSQLGYTEAFF TGTGCCAGCAGTCAGTTGGGGTACACTGAAGCTTTCTTT
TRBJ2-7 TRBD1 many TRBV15 CATSRYSGTGGEQYF TGTGCCACCAGCAGATACTCCGGGACAGGTGGTGAGCAGTACTTC
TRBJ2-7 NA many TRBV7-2 CASTSDYSYEQYF TGTGCCAGCACTTCAGACTACTCCTACGAGCAGTACTTC
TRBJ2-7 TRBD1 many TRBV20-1 CSAYTGTGGYEQYF TGCAGTGCTTACACCGGGACAGGGGGCTACGAGCAGTACTTC
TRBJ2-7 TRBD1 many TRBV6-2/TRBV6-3 CASSLGTGFSYEQYF TGTGCCAGCAGCCTCGGGACAGGGTTCTCCTACGAGCAGTACTTC
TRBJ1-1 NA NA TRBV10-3 CAISAGAEAFF TGTGCCATCAGCGCAGGGGCCGAAGCTTTCTTT
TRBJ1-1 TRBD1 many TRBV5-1 CASSLGQGIRLDEAFF TGCGCCAGCAGCTTGGGACAGGGGATAAGGTTGGATGAAGCTTTCTTT
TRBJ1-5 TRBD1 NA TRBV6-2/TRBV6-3 CASSYSGRGTQPHHF TGTGCCAGCAGTTACTCCGGCAGGGGGACTCAGCCCCATCATTTT
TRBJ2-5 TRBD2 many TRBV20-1 CSARGPRVAGGWETQYF TGCAGTGCTAGAGGGCCGCGAGTTGCGGGAGGCTGGGAGACCCAGTACTTC
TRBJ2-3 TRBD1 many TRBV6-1 CASSGRQGLTDTQYF TGTGCCAGCAGTGGGAGACAGGGCCTCACAGATACGCAGTATTTT
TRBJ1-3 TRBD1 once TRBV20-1 CSARGELRQGAGNTIDF TGCAGTGCTAGAGGCGAGCTGAGACAGGGTGCTGGAAACACCATAGATTTT